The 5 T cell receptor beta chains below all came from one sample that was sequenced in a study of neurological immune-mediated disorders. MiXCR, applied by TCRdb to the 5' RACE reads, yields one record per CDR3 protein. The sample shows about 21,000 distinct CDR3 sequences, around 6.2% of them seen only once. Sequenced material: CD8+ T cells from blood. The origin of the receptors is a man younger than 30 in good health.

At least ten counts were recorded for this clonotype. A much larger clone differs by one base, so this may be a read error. The CDR3 protein is CASSSGIESYNEQFF. The CDR3 bases are TGTGCCAGCAGTTCGGGGATAGAATCCTACAATGAGCAGTTCTTC. The chain combines TRBV6-5 with TRBJ2-1; D may be TRBD2 (5 bases). Germline CDR1 MNHEY, CDR2 SVGAGI. Trimming removed 4 bases from V and 1 base from J, with 11 bases in between. CDR3 length: 15 residues.

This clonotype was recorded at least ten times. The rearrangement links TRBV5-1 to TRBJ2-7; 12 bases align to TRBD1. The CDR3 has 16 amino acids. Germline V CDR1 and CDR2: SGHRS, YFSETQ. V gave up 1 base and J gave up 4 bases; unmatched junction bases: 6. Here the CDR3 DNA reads TGCGCCAGCAGCTTGTCCCCGGGACAGGGGGCTTACGAGCAGTACTTC. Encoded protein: CASSLSPGQGAYEQYF.

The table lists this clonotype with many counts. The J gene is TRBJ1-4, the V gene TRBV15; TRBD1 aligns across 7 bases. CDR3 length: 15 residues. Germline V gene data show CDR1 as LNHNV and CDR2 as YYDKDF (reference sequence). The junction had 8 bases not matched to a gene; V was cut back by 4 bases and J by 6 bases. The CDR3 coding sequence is TGTGCCACCAGCACCGAAGGGACAGTATATGAAAAACTGTTTTTT. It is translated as CATSTEGTVYEKLFF.

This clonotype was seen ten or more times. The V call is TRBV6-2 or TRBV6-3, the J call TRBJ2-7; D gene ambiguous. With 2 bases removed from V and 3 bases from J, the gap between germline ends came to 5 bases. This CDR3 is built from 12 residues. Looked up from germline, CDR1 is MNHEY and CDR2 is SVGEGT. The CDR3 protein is CASSYAIYEQYF. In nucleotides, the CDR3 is TGTGCCAGCAGTTACGCCATCTACGAGCAGTACTTC.

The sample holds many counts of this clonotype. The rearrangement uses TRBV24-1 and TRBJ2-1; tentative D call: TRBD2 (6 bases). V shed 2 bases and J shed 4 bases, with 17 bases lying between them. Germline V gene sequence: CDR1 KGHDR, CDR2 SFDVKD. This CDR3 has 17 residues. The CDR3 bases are TGTGCCACCAGTGATTCCAGGACCGCGGGGAGGTACAATGAGCAGTTCTTC. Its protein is CATSDSRTAGRYNEQFF.